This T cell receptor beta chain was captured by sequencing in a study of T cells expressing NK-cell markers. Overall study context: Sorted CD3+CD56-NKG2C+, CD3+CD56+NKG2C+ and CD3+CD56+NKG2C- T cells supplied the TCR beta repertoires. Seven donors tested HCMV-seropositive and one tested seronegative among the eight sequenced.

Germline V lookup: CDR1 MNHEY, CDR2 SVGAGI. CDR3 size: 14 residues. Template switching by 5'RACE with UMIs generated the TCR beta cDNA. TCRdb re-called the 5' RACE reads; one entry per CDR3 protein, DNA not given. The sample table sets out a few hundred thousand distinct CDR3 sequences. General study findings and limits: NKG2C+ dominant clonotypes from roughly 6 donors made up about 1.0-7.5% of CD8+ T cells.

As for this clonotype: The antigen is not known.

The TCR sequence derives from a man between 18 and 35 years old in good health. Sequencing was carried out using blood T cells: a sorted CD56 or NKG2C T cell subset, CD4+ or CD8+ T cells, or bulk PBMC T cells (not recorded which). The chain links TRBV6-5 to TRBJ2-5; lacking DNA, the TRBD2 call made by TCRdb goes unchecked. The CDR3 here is CASSSPGLGETQYF.